This T cell receptor beta chain was retrieved from a study of CD4+ T cells in melanoma. Concerning this clone itself: Its matching antigen is unknown.

The study's findings and limits: A reported correlation linked neoantigen-specific CD4+ T cells to CD8+, macrophage and B cell function. Neoantigen-specific CD4+ T cells in melanoma reportedly had diverse differentiation states.

Trimming took 0 bases from V and 8 from J, leaving 8 bases between them. This CDR3 comprises 13 residues. The germline V gene encodes CDR1 MNHEY and CDR2 SVGAGI. Repertoires were generated with immunoSEQ multiplex PCR, while TCRdb's copy carries only in-frame clones and drops some. Of around 50,000 clones listed, 89% are singletons. What was sequenced was peripheral blood. This clonotype originated in a human donor with melanoma. The chain recombines TRBV6-5 with TRBJ1-3, with D tentatively TRBD1 (6 bases). The CDR3 protein is CASSYSQGHTIYF. Here the CDR3 DNA reads TGTGCCAGCAGTTACTCACAGGGCCACACCATATATTTT.